Below, 24 T cell receptor beta chains from the same sample are listed, as sequenced in a study of CD8+ T cells in alopecia areata. cDNA serving as the sequencing template came from extracted, reverse transcribed RNA. The assay was immunoSEQ multiplex PCR, and TCRdb's table has in-frame clones only and misses some. The sample holds around 29,000 clones; approximately 60% are singletons and the top ten take 18%. The sequenced sample consisted of NKG2D-high CD8+ T cells sorted from blood. The receptor set was obtained from a human donor with alopecia areata.

The chain combines TRBV27 with TRBJ2-6; D not certain. CDR1 MNHEY and CDR2 SMNVEV come from the germline V gene (reference sequence). The CDR3 sequence is 13 residues long. The ends were cut back, 3 bases at V and 1 base at J, with 1 base in the middle. For the CDR3, the DNA is TGTGCCAGCAGTTTTTCTGGGGCCAACGTCCTGACTTTC. Protein product: CASSFSGANVLTF. The complete variable domain, with remaining parts taken from reference TRBV27 and TRBJ2-6, reads EAQVTQNPRYLITVTGKKLTVTCSQNMNHEYMSWYRQDPGLGLRQIYYSMNVEVTDKGDVPEGYKVSRKEKRNFPLILESPSPNQTSLYFCASSFSGANVLTFGAGSRLTVL.

A remark on this clone: The sample has other DNA sequences that encode this CDR3 too. This chain connects TRBV14 to TRBJ1-1, with unresolved D. Germline V lookup: CDR1 SGHDN, CDR2 FVKESK. V lost 1 base and J 5 bases, leaving 8 bases between the germline ends. This CDR3 is 13 amino acids long. The CDR3 DNA reads TGTGCCAGCAGCCAAGTGTCGTGGACTGAAGCTTTCTTT. Protein product: CASSQVSWTEAFF.

This chain joins TRBV2 and TRBJ2-1; 12 bases are shared with TRBD2. This CDR3 region has 17 residues. In germline, CDR1 is SNHLY, CDR2 FYNNEI. Trimming removed 7 bases from V and 4 bases from J; junction bases left unmatched: 11. CDR3 sequence reads: CASIGLGLAGTYNEQFF. In DNA, the CDR3 is TGTGCCAGCATTGGACTTGGACTAGCGGGGACTTACAATGAGCAGTTCTTC.

This chain joins TRBV4-1 and TRBJ1-1; D gene uncertain. Germline assignment: CDR1 MGHRA and CDR2 YSYEKL. V lost 4 bases, J lost 7 bases, and 10 bases lay in between. The CDR3 contains 12 residues. This CDR3 reads CASSPGGLEAFF. In nucleotides, the CDR3 is TGCGCCAGCAGCCCTGGAGGACTTGAAGCTTTCTTT.

This clone is a singleton in its sample. The chain is built from TRBV15 and TRBJ2-5; a possible D gene is TRBD2 (5 bases). The CDR3 is 13 amino acids. V gave up 8 bases and J gave up 4 bases, with 14 bases separating them. Germline loops: CDR1 LNHNV, CDR2 YYDKDF (reference sequence). The CDR3 coding sequence is TGTGCCACCTCAGCGGCTTTGTCAGAGACCCAGTACTTC. Residues: CATSAALSETQYF.

V and J are TRBV7-9 and TRBJ1-1; TRBD1 matches at 9 bases. CDR3 length equals 14 residues. Trimming at V came to 8 bases and at J to 7 bases, leaving 11 bases not matched to a gene. Germline V gene lookup returns CDR1 SEHNR and CDR2 FQNEAQ (reference sequence). In DNA, the CDR3 is TGTGCCAGCCAATCACCGGGACAGGGATTTGAAGCTTTCTTT. Protein product: CASQSPGQGFEAFF.

This chain uses TRBV5-1 with TRBJ1-2; tentatively, D is TRBD1 (5 bases). Germline V gives CDR1 SGHRS, CDR2 YFSETQ. Trimming took 2 bases from V and 4 from J, leaving 21 bases between them. The CDR3 is 17 residues long. The CDR3: CASSFTGTYDPSYGYTF. The CDR3 DNA reads as TGCGCCAGCAGCTTTACCGGGACCTACGACCCTAGCTATGGCTACACCTTC.

The J gene is TRBJ2-1, the V gene TRBV10-2; 8 bases are a match to TRBD2. The CDR3 extends over 14 amino acids. The germline V gene has CDR1 WSHSY and CDR2 SAAADI. V lost 6 bases, J lost 3 bases, and 4 bases stayed unmatched. The CDR3 DNA follows: TGCGCCAGCAGCCCGGGACTAGACTACAATGAGCAGTTCTTC. It encodes CASSPGLDYNEQFF.

This chain joins TRBV4-1 and TRBJ2-5, with no clear D. V was cut by 4 bases and J by 5 bases, with 8 bases left in between. Per germline, CDR1 MGHRA and CDR2 YSYEKL. This CDR3 is 12 amino acids long. The CDR3 DNA reads as TGCGCCAGCAGCCCCGAATGGGAGACCCAGTACTTC. Protein sequence: CASSPEWETQYF.

The sample holds a few counts of this clone. This chain uses TRBV15 with TRBJ2-1; no clear D gene. Trimming took off 1 base at V and 6 bases at J, with 13 bases between the two ends. In germline, CDR1 is LNHNV, CDR2 YYDKDF (reference sequence). The CDR3 runs to 15 residues. The CDR3 DNA follows: TGTGCCACCAGCAGAGGGACCGGGTGGGCCAATGAGCAGTTCTTC. Translated, it gives CATSRGTGWANEQFF.

The chain has TRBV28 and TRBJ2-1; 10 nucleotides align to TRBD2. The CDR3 has 20 amino acids. The junction had 20 bases not matched to a gene; V was cut back by 5 bases and J by 4 bases. Germline V gene lookup returns CDR1 MDHEN and CDR2 SYDVKM. The CDR3 loop is CASSSIRGGLARPNYNEQFF. CDR3 DNA: TGTGCCAGCAGTAGTATTCGGGGGGGACTAGCGCGTCCGAATTACAATGAGCAGTTCTTC.

This clone was detected a few times. The chain couples TRBV6-5 to TRBJ2-1; 8 bases agree with TRBD1. CDR3 length: 16 amino acids. CDR1 is MNHEY and CDR2 is SVGAGI in the germline V gene. The V and J ends lost 0 bases and 8 bases, in that order; junction bases with no gene match: 9. The CDR3 loop reads CASSYSGQGAVDEQFF. CDR3 DNA: TGTGCCAGCAGTTACTCGGGCCAGGGGGCGGTTGATGAGCAGTTCTTC.

V and J are TRBV28 and TRBJ2-3; D gene unclear. Germline lookup yields CDR1 MDHEN and CDR2 SYDVKM. The CDR3 runs to 13 residues. Trimming pared 6 bases from V and 6 bases from J, leaving 13 bases between. This CDR3 is CASRDGLMDTQYF. In DNA, the CDR3 is TGTGCCAGCAGGGACGGCCTCATGGATACGCAGTATTTT.

This chain's CDR3 is CASSIYPGGRETQYF. In DNA form, the CDR3 reads TGTGCCAGCAGTATCTACCCCGGCGGGAGGGAGACCCAGTACTTC. The rearrangement links TRBV2 to TRBJ2-5, with 8 bases fitting TRBD2. The CDR3 contains 15 residues. Germline V CDR1 and CDR2: SNHLY, FYNNEI. V lost 5 bases and J lost 5; bases outside the gene matches: 10.

A few counts support this clone. The V gene is TRBV29-1, the J gene TRBJ2-7; no clear D gene. The germline V gene has CDR1 SQVTM and CDR2 ANQGSEA. Trimming removed 0 bases from V and 4 bases from J, with 16 bases in between. The CDR3 consists of 15 residues. The CDR3 is CSVEDQAEGEYEQYF. CDR3 coding DNA: TGCAGCGTTGAAGATCAGGCAGAAGGAGAGTACGAGCAGTACTTC.

This clone was detected only once. This CDR3 is CASSPTGTGPNEQFF. The DNA for the CDR3 is TGTGCCAGCAGCCCGACCGGGACAGGGCCCAATGAGCAGTTCTTC. The chain combines TRBV7-3 with TRBJ2-1, with 9 bases that match TRBD1. The germline V gene encodes CDR1 SGHTA and CDR2 FQGTGA. This CDR3 comprises 15 residues. V trimming: 5 bases; J trimming: 6 bases; junction bases outside the gene matches: 8.

The rearrangement links TRBV27 to TRBJ1-5; no clear D gene. CDR1 MNHEY and CDR2 SMNVEV come from the germline V gene (reference sequence). With 3 bases removed from V and 6 bases from J, the gap between germline ends came to 6 bases. The CDR3 sequence is 12 residues long. CDR3 nucleotides: TGTGCCAGCAGTTTCGAGGGTCAGCCCCAGCATTTT. Residues: CASSFEGQPQHF.

The rearrangement links TRBV7-2 to TRBJ2-1; D not certain. This CDR3 has 13 amino acids. V lost 1 base and J 9 bases, leaving 10 bases between the germline ends. Germline values: CDR1 SGHTA, CDR2 FQGNSA. CDR3 nucleotides: TGTGCCAGCAGCTTAGTTAGGGCCGGTGAGCAGTTCTTC. Its translation: CASSLVRAGEQFF.

The chain uses TRBV27 and TRBJ2-1; a weak D match, TRBD2 (5 bases). From germline, CDR1 is MNHEY and CDR2 SMNVEV (reference sequence). V was shortened by 1 base and J by 1 base, with 11 bases between the two germline ends. CDR3 length: 16 amino acids. CDR3 region: CASSLYGGLSYNEQFF. Here the CDR3 DNA reads TGTGCCAGCAGTTTATACGGAGGACTGTCCTACAATGAGCAGTTCTTC.

J is TRBJ2-3 and V is TRBV14, with 11 bases that match TRBD2. CDR3 length: 15 amino acids. The V segment lost 2 bases and the J segment 6 bases; nucleotides outside the gene matches: 4. Germline V CDR1 and CDR2: SGHDN, FVKESK. The CDR3 DNA follows: TGTGCCAGCAGCCAAAGACTAGCGGGGCCGGATACGCAGTATTTT. Protein: CASSQRLAGPDTQYF.

The table lists this clone with a few counts. The chain combines TRBV30 with TRBJ2-3; D gene ambiguous. Germline CDR1 and CDR2: GTSNPN and SVGIG (reference sequence). The V end lost 2 bases, the J end lost 2 bases, and 8 bases lay between the germline ends. The CDR3 loop spans 13 amino acids. Here the CDR3 reads CAWSSTYTDTQYF. Here the CDR3 DNA reads TGTGCCTGGAGTTCCACCTACACAGATACGCAGTATTTT.

The chain has TRBV7-6 and TRBJ1-1; TRBD1 agrees at 7 bases. Germline V CDR1 and CDR2: SGHVS, FNYEAQ. The CDR3 length is 15 residues. Germline trimming cut 5 bases from V and 0 bases from J; bases unmatched to any gene: 6. CDR3 residues: CASSPRTGMNTEAFF. In DNA, the CDR3 is TGTGCCAGCAGCCCTCGGACAGGAATGAACACTGAAGCTTTCTTT. The full variable domain, completed using reference TRBV7-6 and TRBJ1-1, is GAGVSQSPRYKVTKRGQDVALRCDPISGHVSLYWYRQALGQGPEFLTYFNYEAQQDKSGLPNDRFSAERPEGSISTLTIQRTEQRDSAMYRCASSPRTGMNTEAFFGQGTRLTVV.

The J gene is TRBJ2-2, the V gene TRBV7-2; no clear D. The CDR3 covers 12 residues. CDR1 and CDR2 from the germline V gene are SGHTA and FQGNSA. V lost 7 bases to trimming and J lost 5 bases, with 8 bases between them. CDR3 residues: CASTPLTGELFF. CDR3 DNA: TGTGCCAGCACACCACTTACCGGGGAGCTGTTTTTT. The complete variable domain, with remaining parts taken from reference TRBV7-2 and TRBJ2-2, reads GAGVSQSPSNKVTEKGKDVELRCDPISGHTALYWYRQSLGQGLEFLIYFQGNSAPDKSGLPSDRFSAERTGGSVSTLTIQRTQQEDSAVYLCASTPLTGELFFGEGSRLTVL.

This rearrangement joins TRBV5-1 to TRBJ2-5; D is perhaps TRBD2 (7 bases). Germline V lookup: CDR1 SGHRS, CDR2 YFSETQ. The CDR3 is 14 amino acids. Deletions cut 6 bases from V and 5 bases from J, with 17 bases between. In DNA, the CDR3 is TGCGCCAGCACCGTGGGCGGGGGCCGGGAGACCCAGTACTTC. Its translation is CASTVGGGRETQYF.